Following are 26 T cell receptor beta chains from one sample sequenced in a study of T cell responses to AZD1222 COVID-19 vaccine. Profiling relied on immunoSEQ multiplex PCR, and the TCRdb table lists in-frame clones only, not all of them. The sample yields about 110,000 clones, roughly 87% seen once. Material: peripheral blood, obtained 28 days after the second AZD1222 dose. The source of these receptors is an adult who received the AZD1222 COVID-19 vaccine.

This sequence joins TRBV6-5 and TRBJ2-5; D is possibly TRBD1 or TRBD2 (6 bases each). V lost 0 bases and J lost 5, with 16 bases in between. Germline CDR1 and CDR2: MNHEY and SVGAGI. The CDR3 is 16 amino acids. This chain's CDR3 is CASSYSLWGAEETQYF. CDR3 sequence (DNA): TGTGCCAGCAGTTACTCCTTATGGGGGGCTGAGGAGACCCAGTACTTC.

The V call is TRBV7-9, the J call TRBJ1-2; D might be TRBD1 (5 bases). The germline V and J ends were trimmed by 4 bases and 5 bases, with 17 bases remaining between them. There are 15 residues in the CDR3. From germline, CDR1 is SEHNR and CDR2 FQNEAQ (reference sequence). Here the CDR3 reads CASSWGTGVEYGYTF. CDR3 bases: TGTGCCAGCAGCTGGGGGACGGGAGTCGAATATGGCTACACCTTC.

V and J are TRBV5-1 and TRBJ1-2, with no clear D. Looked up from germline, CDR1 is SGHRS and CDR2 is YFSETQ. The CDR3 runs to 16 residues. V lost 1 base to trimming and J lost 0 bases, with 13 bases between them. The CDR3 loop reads CASSLPPVAANYGYTF. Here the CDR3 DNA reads TGCGCCAGCAGCTTGCCCCCCGTCGCCGCTAACTATGGCTACACCTTC.

The CDR3 DNA follows: TGCGCCAGCAGCCAACCGGGACAGGGTTATTTGGGTGAGCAGTTCTTC. Translated: CASSQPGQGYLGEQFF. V usage is TRBV4-1 and J usage is TRBJ2-1; 9 bases match TRBD1. V was clipped by 2 bases and J by 9 bases; unmatched bases: 11. The CDR3 covers 16 residues. Germline CDR1 reads MGHRA; CDR2 reads YSYEKL.

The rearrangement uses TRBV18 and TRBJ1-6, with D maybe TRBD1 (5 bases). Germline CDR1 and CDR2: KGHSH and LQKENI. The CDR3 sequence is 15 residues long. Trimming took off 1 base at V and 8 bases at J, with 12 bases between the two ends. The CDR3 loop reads CASSPLQGSDSPLHF. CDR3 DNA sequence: TGTGCCAGCTCACCACTTCAGGGATCCGATTCACCCCTCCACTTT.

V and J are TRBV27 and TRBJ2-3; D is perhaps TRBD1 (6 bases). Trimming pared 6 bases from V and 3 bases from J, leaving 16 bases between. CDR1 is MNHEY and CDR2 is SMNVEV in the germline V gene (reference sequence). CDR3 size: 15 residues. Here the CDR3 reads CASRLNREGTDTQYF. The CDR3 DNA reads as TGTGCCAGCAGGTTGAACAGGGAAGGTACAGATACGCAGTATTTT.

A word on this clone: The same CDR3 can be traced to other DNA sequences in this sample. The CDR3, as DNA: TGTGCCAGCAGTGGGACTGATTATGGCTACACCTTC. It specifies CASSGTDYGYTF. The chain links TRBV12-3 or TRBV12-4 to TRBJ1-2; tentatively, D is TRBD1 (5 bases). The ends were cut back, 5 bases at V and 5 bases at J, with 9 bases in the middle. The CDR3 sequence is 12 residues long.

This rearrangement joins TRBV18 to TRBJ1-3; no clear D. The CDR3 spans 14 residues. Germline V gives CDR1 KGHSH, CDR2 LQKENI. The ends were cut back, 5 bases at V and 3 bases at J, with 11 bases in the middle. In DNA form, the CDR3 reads TGTGCCAGCTCATCTGGACGGGGTGGAAACACCATATATTTT. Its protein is CASSSGRGGNTIYF.

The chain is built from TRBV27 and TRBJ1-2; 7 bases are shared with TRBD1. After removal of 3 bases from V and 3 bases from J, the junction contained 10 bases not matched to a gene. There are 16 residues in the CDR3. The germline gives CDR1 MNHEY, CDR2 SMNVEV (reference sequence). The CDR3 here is CASSFRRAGTDYGYTF. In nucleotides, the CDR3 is TGTGCCAGCAGTTTTAGAAGAGCCGGGACAGACTATGGCTACACCTTC.

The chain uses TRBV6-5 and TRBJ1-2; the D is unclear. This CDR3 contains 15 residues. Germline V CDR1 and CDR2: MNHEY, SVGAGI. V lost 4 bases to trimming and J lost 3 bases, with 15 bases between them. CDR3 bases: TGTGCCAGCAGTTCTTTCGTGGGCCCCCACTATGGCTACACCTTC. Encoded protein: CASSSFVGPHYGYTF.

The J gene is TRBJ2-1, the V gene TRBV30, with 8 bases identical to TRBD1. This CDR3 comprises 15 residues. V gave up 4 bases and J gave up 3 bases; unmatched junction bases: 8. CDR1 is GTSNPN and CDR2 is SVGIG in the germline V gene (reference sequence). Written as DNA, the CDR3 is TGTGCCTGGACTAAGGGACAGGCCTACTACAATGAGCAGTTCTTC. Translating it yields CAWTKGQAYYNEQFF.

This CDR3 is CASSQVTQGGYEQYF. CDR3 nucleotide sequence: TGCGCCAGCAGCCAAGTTACCCAGGGGGGATACGAGCAGTACTTC. The gene calls are TRBV4-1 and TRBJ2-7; a possible D gene is TRBD1 (7 bases). The CDR3 contains 15 residues. CDR1 is MGHRA, CDR2 YSYEKL, per germline. V dropped 1 base and J dropped 4 bases, with 14 bases sitting between them.

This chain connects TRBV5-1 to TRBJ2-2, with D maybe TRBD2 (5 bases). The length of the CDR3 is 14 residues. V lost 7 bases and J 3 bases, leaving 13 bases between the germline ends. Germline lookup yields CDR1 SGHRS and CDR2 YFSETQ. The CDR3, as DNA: TGCGCCAGCTCCCCGGACTCCCACACCGGGGAGCTGTTTTTT. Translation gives CASSPDSHTGELFF.

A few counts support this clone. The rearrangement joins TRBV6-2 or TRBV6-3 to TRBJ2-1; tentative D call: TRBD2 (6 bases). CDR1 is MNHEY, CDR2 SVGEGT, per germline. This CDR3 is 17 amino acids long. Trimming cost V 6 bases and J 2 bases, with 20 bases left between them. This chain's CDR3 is CASSSPRDFRTYNEQFF. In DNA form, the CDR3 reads TGTGCCAGCAGCAGCCCCCGGGACTTTCGCACCTACAATGAGCAGTTCTTC.

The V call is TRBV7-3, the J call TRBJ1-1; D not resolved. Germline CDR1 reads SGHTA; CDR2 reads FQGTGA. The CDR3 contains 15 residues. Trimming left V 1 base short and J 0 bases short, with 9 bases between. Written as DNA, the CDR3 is TGTGCCAGCAGCTTAAGCGGGAATTTGAACACTGAAGCTTTCTTT. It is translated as CASSLSGNLNTEAFF.

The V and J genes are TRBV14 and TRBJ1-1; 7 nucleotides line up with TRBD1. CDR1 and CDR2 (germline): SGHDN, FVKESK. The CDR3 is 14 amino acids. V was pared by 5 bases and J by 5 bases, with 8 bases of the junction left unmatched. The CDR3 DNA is TGTGCCAGCAGCGCGCAGGGGGGCGGAACTGAAGCTTTCTTT. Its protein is CASSAQGGGTEAFF.

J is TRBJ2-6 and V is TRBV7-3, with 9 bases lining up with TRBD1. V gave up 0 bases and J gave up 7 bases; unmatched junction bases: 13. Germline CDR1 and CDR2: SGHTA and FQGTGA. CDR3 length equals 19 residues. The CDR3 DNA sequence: TGTGCCAGCAGCTTAACAGGGGGCACAGGGGGCTTTGGAGCCAACGTCCTGACTTTC. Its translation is CASSLTGGTGGFGANVLTF.

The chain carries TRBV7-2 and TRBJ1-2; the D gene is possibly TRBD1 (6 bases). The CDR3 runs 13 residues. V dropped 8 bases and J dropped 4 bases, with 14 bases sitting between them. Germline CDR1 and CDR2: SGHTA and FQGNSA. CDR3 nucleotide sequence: TGTGCCAGCTCCCCTCAGGGGATCTATGGCTACACCTTC. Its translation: CASSPQGIYGYTF.

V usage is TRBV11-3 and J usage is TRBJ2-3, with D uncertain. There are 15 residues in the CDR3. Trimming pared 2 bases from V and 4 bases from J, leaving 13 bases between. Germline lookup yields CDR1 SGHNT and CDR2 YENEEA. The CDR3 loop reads CASSLTAARADTQYF. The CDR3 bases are TGTGCCAGCAGCTTAACCGCGGCTAGGGCAGATACGCAGTATTTT.

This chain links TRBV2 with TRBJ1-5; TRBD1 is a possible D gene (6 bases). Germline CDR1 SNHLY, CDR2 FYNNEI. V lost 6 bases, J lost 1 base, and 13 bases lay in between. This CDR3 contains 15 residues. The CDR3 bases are TGTGCCAGCAGGGCCGGGGGCGTCAGCAATCAGCCCCAGCATTTT. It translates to CASRAGGVSNQPQHF.

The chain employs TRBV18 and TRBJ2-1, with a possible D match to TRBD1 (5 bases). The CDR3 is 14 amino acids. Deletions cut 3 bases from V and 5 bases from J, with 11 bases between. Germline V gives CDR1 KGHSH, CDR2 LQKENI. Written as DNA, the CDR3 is TGTGCCAGCTCACCCCAGGTGGGGCACAATGAGCAGTTCTTC. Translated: CASSPQVGHNEQFF.

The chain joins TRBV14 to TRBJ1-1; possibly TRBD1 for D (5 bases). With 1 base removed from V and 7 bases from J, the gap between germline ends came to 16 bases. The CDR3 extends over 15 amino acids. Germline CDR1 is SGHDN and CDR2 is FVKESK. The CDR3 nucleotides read TGTGCCAGCAGCCAAGGCCACGGGGGGGAGCGTGAAGCTTTCTTT. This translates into CASSQGHGGEREAFF.

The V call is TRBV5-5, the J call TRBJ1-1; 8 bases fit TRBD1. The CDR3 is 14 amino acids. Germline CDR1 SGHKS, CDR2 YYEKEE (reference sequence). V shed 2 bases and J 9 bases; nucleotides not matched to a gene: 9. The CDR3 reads CASSFGGTGTKAFF. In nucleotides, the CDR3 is TGTGCCAGCAGCTTTGGAGGGACAGGAACCAAAGCTTTCTTT.

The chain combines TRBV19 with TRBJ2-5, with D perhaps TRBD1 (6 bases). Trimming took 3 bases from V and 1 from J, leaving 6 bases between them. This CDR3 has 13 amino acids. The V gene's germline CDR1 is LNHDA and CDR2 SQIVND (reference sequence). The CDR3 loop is CASSMGAQETQYF. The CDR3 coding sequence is TGTGCCAGTAGTATGGGGGCCCAAGAGACCCAGTACTTC.

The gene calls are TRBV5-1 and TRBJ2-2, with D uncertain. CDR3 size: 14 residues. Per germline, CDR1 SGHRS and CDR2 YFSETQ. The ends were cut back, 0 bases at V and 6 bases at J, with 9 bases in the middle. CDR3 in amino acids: CASSLAFRPGELFF. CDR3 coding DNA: TGCGCCAGCAGCTTGGCCTTCAGGCCCGGGGAGCTGTTTTTT.

This chain's CDR3 is CASSLMGDQETQYF. The CDR3, as DNA: TGCGCCAGCAGCTTGATGGGGGACCAAGAGACCCAGTACTTC. This chain connects TRBV5-1 to TRBJ2-5; D tentatively reads TRBD1 or TRBD2 (5 bases each). Per germline, CDR1 SGHRS and CDR2 YFSETQ. This CDR3 has 14 amino acids. V lost 1 base to trimming and J lost 0 bases, with 7 bases between them. The full variable domain, its missing parts supplied by reference TRBV5-1 and TRBJ2-5, is KAGVTQTPRYLIKTRGQQVTLSCSPISGHRSVSWYQQTPGQGLQFLFEYFSETQRNKGNFPGRFSGRQFSNSRSEMNVSTLELGDSALYLCASSLMGDQETQYFGPGTRLLVL.